The present entry profiles one T cell receptor beta chain with its context. This specimen comes from a study of cytomegalovirus exposure and HLA in healthy donors. Study-wide context: Most genotyped donors, around 78% of 300 to 400, had Caucasian-associated genetic ancestry.

Germline V gene sequence: CDR1 MNHEY, CDR2 SMNVEV (reference sequence). The length of the CDR3 is 12 residues. V dropped 6 bases and J dropped 6 bases, with 12 bases sitting between them. 13 Jbeta primers and 60 Vbeta primers were used for the PCR. Data came from immunoSEQ multiplex PCR; TCRdb stores just in-frame clones and leaves some out. Found here are 150,000 to 200,000 clones, 70% to 90% of them singletons; the top ten hold more than 4%. This receptor was taken from a girl aged 5 to 17 in good health and CMV-seropositive. The chain recombines TRBV27 with TRBJ2-7, with a weak D call TRBD1 (5 bases). Sequencing was performed on PBMCs. The CDR3 sequence: CASSRQGSEQYF. As DNA, the CDR3 is TGTGCCAGCAGCCGCCAGGGAAGCGAGCAGTACTTC.